The next 18 T cell receptor beta chains were all read from a single sample in a study of shared clonotypes between healthy human individuals. Here immunoSEQ multiplex PCR was the method, and the copy in TCRdb shows in-frame clones only, minus some. The data hold roughly 500,000 clones, with around 85% observed a single time. Sequencing input: PBMCs. The receptors here all came from a woman aged 40 to 50 in good health. Some clones in this sample may be carry-over from other donors' samples.

This clone was counted a single time. The chain recombines TRBV28 with TRBJ1-1; D is uncertain. V was shortened by 3 bases and J by 1 base, with 18 bases between the two germline ends. The CDR3 totals 17 residues. Looked up from germline, CDR1 is MDHEN and CDR2 is SYDVKM. CDR3 in amino acids: CASSLRRQPTSNTEAFF. The CDR3 DNA follows: TGTGCCAGCAGTTTGCGGCGGCAGCCCACTTCGAACACTGAAGCTTTCTTT.

The V call is TRBV28, the J call TRBJ1-5; D unclear. Germline assignment: CDR1 MDHEN and CDR2 SYDVKM. There are 14 residues in the CDR3. The germline V and J ends were trimmed by 6 bases and 7 bases, with 16 bases remaining between them. The CDR3 spells CASRTQRTVQPQHF. CDR3 in DNA: TGTGCCAGCAGGACCCAACGAACGGTCCAGCCCCAGCATTTT.

Note on this clone: Given a far larger clone just one base away, this is likely a sequencing read error. The identical CDR3 is also encoded by other nucleotide sequences in the sample. The chain employs TRBV5-1 and TRBJ2-5, with D tentatively TRBD1 (5 bases). Looked up from germline, CDR1 is SGHRS and CDR2 is YFSETQ. The CDR3 is 16 residues long. Trimming removed 0 bases at V and 5 bases at J, with 17 bases between. This CDR3 is CASSLARVLGRETQYF. The CDR3 coding sequence is TGCGCCAGCAGCTTGGCCAGGGTGTTGGGTCGGGAGACCCAGTACTTC.

This clone was counted a few times. V usage is TRBV2 and J usage is TRBJ2-2; D uncertain. Trimming shortened V by 0 bases and J by 8 bases, and 4 bases separated the two germline ends. This CDR3 region has 12 residues. Germline V CDR1 and CDR2: SNHLY, FYNNEI. CDR3 protein: CASSEARGELFF. In DNA, the CDR3 is TGTGCCAGCAGTGAAGCGAGAGGGGAGCTGTTTTTT.

The J gene is TRBJ2-6, the V gene TRBV30, with D unclear. The CDR3 loop spans 13 amino acids. V dropped 0 bases and J dropped 3 bases, with 3 bases sitting between them. Germline V gene lookup returns CDR1 GTSNPN and CDR2 SVGIG (reference sequence). CDR3 DNA: TGTGCCTGGAGTGTTCATGGGGCCAACGTCCTGACTTTC. The encoded protein is CAWSVHGANVLTF.

As for this clone: Since a far larger clone is one base different, this is likely a read error. This sample includes further DNA sequences coding for the same CDR3. Here the CDR3 DNA reads TGTGCCTGGAGTGTACGGGGGACCGGGAAAGGCTACGAGCAGTACTTC. Translated: CAWSVRGTGKGYEQYF. The genes are TRBV30 and TRBJ2-7; the D gene is possibly TRBD2 (6 bases). Germline V gene sequence: CDR1 GTSNPN, CDR2 SVGIG (reference sequence). V lost 0 bases and J 3 bases, leaving 18 bases between the germline ends. The CDR3 is 16 amino acids.

This clone is a singleton in its sample. With only one base between it and a far larger clone, this is likely a read error. The sample contains more than one DNA sequence encoding this CDR3. The rearrangement joins TRBV27 to TRBJ2-2; 8 bases agree with TRBD1. V lost 7 bases to trimming and J lost 8 bases; unmatched junction nucleotides: 6. The CDR3 extends over 13 amino acids. Per the germline V gene, CDR1 is MNHEY and CDR2 is SMNVEV (reference sequence). CDR3 in DNA: TGTGCCAGCAAGACAGGGGAATCAGGGGAGCTGTTTTTT. Protein: CASKTGESGELFF.

The CDR3 protein is CASTPGQPYQPQHF. The CDR3 DNA follows: TGTGCCAGCACACCGGGACAGCCTTATCAGCCCCAGCATTTT. V gene TRBV6-1 combines with J gene TRBJ1-5; 7 bases line up with TRBD1. The trim removed 7 bases at V and 5 bases at J, leaving 8 bases unmatched. The CDR3 consists of 14 residues. The germline V gene encodes CDR1 MNHNS and CDR2 SASEGT.

This clone was seen a few times. The chain employs TRBV19 and TRBJ1-1; unclear D gene. The CDR3 length is 16 residues. In germline, CDR1 is LNHDA, CDR2 SQIVND (reference sequence). V was shortened by 4 bases and J by 1 base, with 16 bases between the two germline ends. The CDR3 nucleotides read TGTGCCAGTAGTACTCTCTCTCGACGGAAGAACACTGAAGCTTTCTTT. It specifies CASSTLSRRKNTEAFF.

This sequence joins TRBV21-1 and TRBJ1-2. TRBV21-1 is an annotated pseudogene. The CDR3 length is 10 residues. This chain's CDR3 is CAASPYGYTF. CDR3 DNA sequence: TGTGCCGCTTCCCCCTATGGCTACACCTTC.

The chain couples TRBV5-4 to TRBJ1-2, with D unresolved. Germline CDR1 reads SGHNT; CDR2 reads YYREEE (reference sequence). This CDR3 has 12 residues. The germline V and J ends were trimmed by 2 bases and 8 bases, with 10 bases remaining between them. CDR3 nucleotides: TGTGCCAGCAGCTTAGCGGGATTCGGCTACACCTTC. This encodes CASSLAGFGYTF.

This chain joins TRBV30 and TRBJ2-1; a weak D match, TRBD2 (6 bases). V lost 2 bases and J 6 bases, leaving 20 bases between the germline ends. The CDR3 has 16 amino acids. CDR1 is GTSNPN and CDR2 is SVGIG in the germline V gene (reference sequence). The CDR3 nucleotides read TGTGCCTGGAGTCTCCGTCGGCTAGCGTTGTTCAATGAGCAGTTCTTC. This codes for CAWSLRRLALFNEQFF.

The V and J genes are TRBV30 and TRBJ1-1; 9 bases are a match to TRBD1. The CDR3 is made up of 13 amino acids. After removal of 7 bases from V and 1 base from J, the junction contained 4 bases not matched to a gene. In germline, CDR1 is GTSNPN, CDR2 SVGIG (reference sequence). The CDR3: CASRTGANTEAFF. Here the CDR3 DNA reads TGTGCCTCTAGGACAGGGGCGAACACTGAAGCTTTCTTT.

Concerning this clone: This probably arose from a read error, given a far larger clone one base away. This CDR3 is missing its conserved last phenylalanine or tryptophan, likely due to a read error. The rearrangement links TRBV30 to TRBJ1-1; 7 bases are a match to TRBD1. The CDR3 length is 14 residues. Germline-derived CDR1 and CDR2 are GTSNPN and SVGIG (reference sequence). V gave up 3 bases and J gave up 1 base; unmatched junction bases: 5. This CDR3 is CAWRDRDRNTEAFL. The CDR3 DNA sequence: TGTGCCTGGAGGGACCGGGACAGGAACACTGAAGCTTTCCTT.

Comments on this clone: This probably arose from a read error, given a far larger clone one base away. The DNA of the CDR3 is TGCGCCAGCAGCTCCTCGACTAGCAGGCCCGGCGAGCAGTACTTC. This sequence encodes CASSSSTSRPGEQYF. The chain employs TRBV5-1 and TRBJ2-5, with 7 positions matching TRBD2. The better agreement between TRBJ2-7 and the DNA end casts doubt on the J call. The CDR3 is 15 amino acids. Germline values: CDR1 SGHRS, CDR2 YFSETQ.

The gene calls are TRBV5-1 and TRBJ2-7; 9 bases map to TRBD1. This CDR3 comprises 16 residues. Germline lookup yields CDR1 SGHRS and CDR2 YFSETQ. Trimming removed 0 bases from V and 3 bases from J; junction bases left unmatched: 7. CDR3 coding DNA: TGCGCCAGCAGCTTGGGCCGGGACAGGGACCGCTACGAGCAGTACTTC. This encodes CASSLGRDRDRYEQYF.

J is TRBJ1-2 and V is TRBV5-1; 8 bases align to TRBD1. Germline lookup yields CDR1 SGHRS and CDR2 YFSETQ. V lost 0 bases to trimming and J lost 7 bases; unmatched junction nucleotides: 8. The CDR3 spans 15 residues. CDR3 sequence reads: CASSLEGQGATGYTF. The CDR3 DNA follows: TGCGCCAGCAGCTTGGAGGGTCAGGGGGCGACTGGCTACACCTTC.

This clone was recorded many times. At the DNA level, this CDR3 is encoded by other sequences in the same sample as well. V and J are TRBV27 and TRBJ2-5; 13 nucleotides agree with TRBD2. V lost 3 bases, J lost 5 bases, and 9 bases stayed unmatched. The CDR3 covers 17 residues. Germline V lookup: CDR1 MNHEY, CDR2 SMNVEV (reference sequence). The CDR3 DNA is TGTGCCAGCAGTTTGAGCAGACTAGCGGGAGGCGGGGAGACCCAGTACTTC. This translates into CASSLSRLAGGGETQYF.